This T cell receptor beta chain was found in a study of blood T cell repertoires in COVID-19. Sequencing used immunoSEQ multiplex PCR; TCRdb keeps in-frame clones, though not all of them. The sample shows 210,000 or so clones, over 75% of them seen only once. The sequenced sample was peripheral blood. The TCR sequence derives from a woman in her forties with acute or convalescent COVID-19.

As DNA, the CDR3 is TGTGCCAGCACCCGCCCCGGACAGGCTGGAAACACCATATATTTT. Residues: CASTRPGQAGNTIYF. The chain recombines TRBV6-5 with TRBJ1-3; 7 nucleotides align to TRBD1. Per germline, CDR1 MNHEY and CDR2 SVGAGI. The CDR3 totals 15 residues. J lost 2 bases, V lost 7 bases, and 8 bases had no gene match.